Included here is one TCR beta chain sequence, with context. These data originate in a study of blood T cell repertoires in COVID-19. Overall study context: Acute and convalescent COVID-19 samples came from the United States, Italy and Spain.

Data came from immunoSEQ multiplex PCR; TCRdb stores just in-frame clones and leaves some out. The sample holds around 250,000 clones; 85% to 90% are singletons and the top ten take roughly a sixth. The TCR comes from a man aged 18 to 30 who had recovered from COVID-19. The sequenced material came from PBMCs or T cells enriched from blood (not recorded which).

CDR3 sequence: CASSQDLTSYEQYF. Written as DNA, the CDR3 is TGTGCCAGCAGCCAAGATTTGACTTCCTACGAGCAGTACTTC. The chain links TRBV14 to TRBJ2-7; D uncertain. From germline, CDR1 is SGHDN and CDR2 FVKESK. The CDR3 covers 14 residues. With 0 bases removed from V and 1 base from J, the gap between germline ends came to 7 bases.